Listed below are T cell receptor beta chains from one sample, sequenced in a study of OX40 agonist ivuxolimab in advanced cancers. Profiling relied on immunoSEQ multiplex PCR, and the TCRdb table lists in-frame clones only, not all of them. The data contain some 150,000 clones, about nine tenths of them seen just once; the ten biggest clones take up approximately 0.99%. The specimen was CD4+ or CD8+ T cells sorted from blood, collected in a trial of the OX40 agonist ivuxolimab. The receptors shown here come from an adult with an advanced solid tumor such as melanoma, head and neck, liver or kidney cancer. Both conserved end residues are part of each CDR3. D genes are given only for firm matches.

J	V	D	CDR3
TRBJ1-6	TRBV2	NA	CASSDRANSPLHF
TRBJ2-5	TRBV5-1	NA	CASSIGQLGETQYF
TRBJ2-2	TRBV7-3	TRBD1	CASSPNSGGLAGELFF
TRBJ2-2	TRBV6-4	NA	CASSDPGYTGELFF
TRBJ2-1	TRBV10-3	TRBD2	CAARLAGEENNEQFF
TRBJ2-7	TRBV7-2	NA	CASSQLREQYF
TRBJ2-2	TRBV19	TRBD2	CASSIERLATGELFF
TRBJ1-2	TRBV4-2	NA	CASSQDLQSYGYTF
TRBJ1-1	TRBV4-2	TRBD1	CASSHRQGAITEAFF
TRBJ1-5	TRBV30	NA	CAWSVGRGSHF
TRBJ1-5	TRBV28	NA	CASSYRQPQHF
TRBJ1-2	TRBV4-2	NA	CASSQDGPGRVVNYGYTF
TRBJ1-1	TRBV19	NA	CASSTFNRVGTEAFF
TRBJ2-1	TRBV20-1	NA	CSLTIGGEQFF
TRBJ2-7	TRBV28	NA	CASSFQPLFYEQYF
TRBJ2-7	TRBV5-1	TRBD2	CASSLGLAGDEQYF